This T cell receptor (beta chain) was obtained from a study of blood T cell repertoires in COVID-19 (dated by TCRdb to the early 2020s). General notes on the study: Samples covering the acute and convalescent phases of COVID-19 were provided by collaborators in the United States, Italy and Spain. The material from the prospective study consisted of cDNA or gDNA derived from T cells, B-cell-depleted T cells, or PBMCs. Subjects who had been exposed to COVID-19, were actively infected with it, or had recovered from it provided the deeply sampled blood TCRbeta repertoires that made up the dataset. The repertoires were released in a freely available public database intended as a resource for research on the immune response to SARS-CoV-2. Samples were obtained from the ongoing ImmuneRACE study (first 160 participants) and from over 1,000 subjects provided by 6 global collaborators. A de-identified subject ID, COVID-19 status, age in years and sex were almost always included in the sample metadata. Where available, HLA class I and class II types were taken from metadata supplied by the sample provider and were not determined by assay-based typing.

Collaborating institutions collected whole blood in K2EDTA tubes following their own protocols. For TCRbeta analysis, collaborator samples were shipped as frozen whole blood, as isolated PBMCs, or as DNA extracted from either sample type. This clone was observed a few times. It lacks a known antigen. No base quality values were provided; no much bigger clone lies one nucleotide off. The immunoSEQ Assay, a bias-controlled multiplex PCR, was used to amplify TCRbeta CDR3 regions from genomic DNA. In the paper's pipeline: The number of nucleated cells in each sample was estimated from the amplification of reference gene primers within the assay. To quantify the absolute abundance of each unique TCRbeta CDR3 rearrangement, sequence reads were collapsed and filtered. For each sample, productive Simpson clonality was calculated as the square root of Simpson's diversity index over productive rearrangements. TCRdb provides this immuneACCESS table in a form limited to in-frame rearrangements. Some clones are lacking; in checked studies, under half of them reflect an unresolved V gene, and why the rest are absent is not known. For V, J and clone size, that table is used; D and trimming come from the DNA. Counted in this sample were about 100,000 clones; about 90% of them appeared once. Together, the top ten hold less than 8.5% of the sample.

CDR1 and CDR2 were assigned from the germline V gene as KGHSH and LQKENI. Trimming leaves V shorter by 2 bases and J shorter by 2 bases, with the junction holding 10 bases beyond the gene matches. The CDR3 runs 18 residues from the cysteine to the phenylalanine. The only DNA kept is the CDR3, 54 bases in frame from the first base. What the study reported, not specific to this receptor: The quantity of clinical and demographic metadata differed by source and by participant and was supplied without curation.

The specimen sequenced was peripheral blood. The sequence was collected from a man in his thirties or forties in a cohort sampled during active COVID-19. The V gene is TRBV18 and the J gene is TRBJ2-4, with 9 junctional bases fitting TRBD1. CDR3 region: CASSPKAGTGGTKNIQYF. The nucleotides are TGTGCCAGCTCACCAAAGGCGGGAACAGGGGGCACCAAAAACATTCAGTACTTC.